A single sample is the source of the 2 T cell receptor beta chains below, sequenced in a study of T cell responses to AZD1222 COVID-19 vaccine. Method: immunoSEQ multiplex PCR; TCRdb's copy keeps in-frame clones and lacks some. The table records some 130,000 clones, about nine tenths of them present only once. Sequenced here: peripheral blood, sampled on day 0 of AZD1222 vaccination. The receptor set was obtained from an adult in good health.

The rearrangement joins TRBV6-4 to TRBJ1-2; 7 nucleotides line up with TRBD1. CDR1 is MRHNA, CDR2 SNTAGT, per germline. This CDR3 contains 13 residues. V shed 5 bases, J shed 8 bases, and the junction held 8 bases outside the gene matches. CDR3 residues: CASSPTGVAGYTF. CDR3 DNA: TGTGCCAGCAGTCCAACAGGGGTTGCGGGCTACACCTTC.

The chain joins TRBV24-1 to TRBJ2-3; TRBD2 is a possible D gene (6 bases). V shed 4 bases and J shed 8 bases, with 15 bases lying between them. The germline V gene has CDR1 KGHDR and CDR2 SFDVKD. The CDR3 spans 14 residues. The CDR3 coding sequence is TGTGCCACCAGTGAATCCGGGACTCGAGGTACGCAGTATTTT. Translated, it gives CATSESGTRGTQYF.